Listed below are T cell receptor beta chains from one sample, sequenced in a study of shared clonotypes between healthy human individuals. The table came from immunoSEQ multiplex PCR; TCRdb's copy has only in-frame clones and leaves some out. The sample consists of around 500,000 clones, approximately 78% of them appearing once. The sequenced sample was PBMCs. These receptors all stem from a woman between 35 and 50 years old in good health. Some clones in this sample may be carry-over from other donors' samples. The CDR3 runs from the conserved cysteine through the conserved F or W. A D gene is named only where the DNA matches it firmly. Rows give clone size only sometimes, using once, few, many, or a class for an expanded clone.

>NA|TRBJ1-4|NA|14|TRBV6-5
TGTGCCAGCAGTTACGGGGGGAATAATGAAAAACTGTTTTTT
CASSYGGNNEKLFF
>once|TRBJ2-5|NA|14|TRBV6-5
TGTGCCAGCAGTTACTCGCCGGGCCAAGAGACCCAGTACTTC
CASSYSPGQETQYF
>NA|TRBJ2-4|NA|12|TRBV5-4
TGTGCCAGCAGCAAGGACATGGGCATTCAGTACTTC
CASSKDMGIQYF
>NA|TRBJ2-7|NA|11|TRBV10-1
TGCGCCAGCTGCAGCTCCTACGAGCAGTACTTC
CASCSSYEQYF
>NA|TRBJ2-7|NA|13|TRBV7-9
TGTGCCAGCAGCGCGGGACAGTACAGCGAGCAGTACTTC
CASSAGQYSEQYF
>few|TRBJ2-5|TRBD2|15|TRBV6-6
TGTGCCAGCAGACGTATAGCGGGAGCTCAGGAGACCCAGTACTTC
CASRRIAGAQETQYF
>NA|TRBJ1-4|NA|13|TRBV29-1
TGCAGCGTTAAGGGTTCAGCTAATGAAAAACTGTTTTTT
CSVKGSANEKLFF
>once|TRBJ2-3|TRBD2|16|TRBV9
TGTGCCAGCAGCGTAGGGGTAGCGGGCAGCACAGATACGCAGTATTTT
CASSVGVAGSTDTQYF
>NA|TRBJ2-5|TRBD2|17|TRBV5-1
TGCGCCAGCAGCTCAGGGACTAGCGGGAGGCTCCAAGAGACCCAGTACTTC
CASSSGTSGRLQETQYF
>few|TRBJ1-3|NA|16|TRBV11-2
TGTGCCAGCAGCTTAGATCCGTTTACCAGGGCGAACACCATATATTTT
CASSLDPFTRANTIYF
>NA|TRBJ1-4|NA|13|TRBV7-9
TGTGCCAGCAGCCGACGGCGAAATGAAAAACTGTTTTTT
CASSRRRNEKLFF
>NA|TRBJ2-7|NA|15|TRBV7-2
TGTGCCAGCAGCTTAGCCGGGACACCAACCTACGAGCAGTACTTC
CASSLAGTPTYEQYF
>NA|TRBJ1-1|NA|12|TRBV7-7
TGTGCTATCCTCGTGGCCGGCACTGAAGCTTTCTTT
CAILVAGTEAFF
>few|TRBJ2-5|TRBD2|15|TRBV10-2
TGCGCCAGCAGTGACCCTAGCGGGAGGGGAGAGACCCAGTACTTC
CASSDPSGRGETQYF
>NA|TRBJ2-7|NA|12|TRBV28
TGTGCCAGCAGATCGAGCTCCTACGAGCAGTACTTC
CASRSSSYEQYF
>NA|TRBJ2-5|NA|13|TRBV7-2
TGTGCCAGCACCGAAGACGGGTCCACGGCCCAGTACTTC
CASTEDGSTAQYF
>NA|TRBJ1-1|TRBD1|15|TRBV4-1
TGCGCCAGCAGCCAACCGCGACAGGGAAGGGCTGAAGCTTTCTTT
CASSQPRQGRAEAFF
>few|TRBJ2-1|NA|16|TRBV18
TGTGCCAGCTCACCAAGTCAGCTTAGCTCCTACAATGAGCAGTTCTTC
CASSPSQLSSYNEQFF
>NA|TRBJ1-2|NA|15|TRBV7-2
TGTGCCAGCAGCCCGACCATTTTACTGGACTATGGCTACACCTTC
CASSPTILLDYGYTF
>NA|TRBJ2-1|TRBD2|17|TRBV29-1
TGCAGCGTTCCCACGACTAGCGGGATTTGGGCCTACAATGAGCAGTTCTTC
CSVPTTSGIWAYNEQFF
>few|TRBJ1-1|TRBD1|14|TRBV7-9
TGTGCCAGCAGACCACCGGGACAGGTCACTGAAGCTTTCTTT
CASRPPGQVTEAFF
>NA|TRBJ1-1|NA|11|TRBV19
TGTGCCAGTAGAGGGTACACTGAAGCTTTCTTT
CASRGYTEAFF
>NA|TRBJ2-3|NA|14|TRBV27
TGTGCCAGCAGTTTCCCGGGGCTCCGAGATACGCAGTATTTT
CASSFPGLRDTQYF
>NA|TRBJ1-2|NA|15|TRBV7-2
TGTGCCAGCAGCGCCAACGCGGGTGGCGGATATGGCTACACCTTC
CASSANAGGGYGYTF
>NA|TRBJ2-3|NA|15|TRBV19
TGTGCCAGTAGTATGTGGAGGGACAGCACAGATACGCAGTATTTT
CASSMWRDSTDTQYF
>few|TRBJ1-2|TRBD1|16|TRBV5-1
TGCGCCAGCAGCGAGAATACTGGGACAGGGCAAAAGGGCTACACCTTC
CASSENTGTGQKGYTF
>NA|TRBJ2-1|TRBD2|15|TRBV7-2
TGTGCCAGCAGCTTGACTAGCGGGACTTACAATGAGCAGTTCTTC
CASSLTSGTYNEQFF
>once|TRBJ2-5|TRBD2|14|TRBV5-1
TGCGCCAGCAGCTTGTCGAGCGGGAAGGAGACCCAGTACTTC
CASSLSSGKETQYF
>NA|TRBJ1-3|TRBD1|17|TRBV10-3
TGTGCCATCAGTGGGGACAGTCCCTCAACCTCTGGAAACACCATATATTTT
CAISGDSPSTSGNTIYF
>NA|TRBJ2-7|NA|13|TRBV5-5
TGTGCCAGCAGCTGGGAGCTGTTTCTCGAGCAGTACTTC
CASSWELFLEQYF
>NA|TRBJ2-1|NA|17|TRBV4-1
TGCGCCAGCAGCCAACCACAGGGACTTGGCTCCTACAATGAGCAGTTCTTC
CASSQPQGLGSYNEQFF
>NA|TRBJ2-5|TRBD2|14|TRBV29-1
TGCAGCGCCGCGACTAGCGGGAGTTTTGAGACCCAGTACTTC
CSAATSGSFETQYF
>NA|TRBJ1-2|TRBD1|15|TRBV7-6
TGTGCCAGCAGCTTATCGCCGGGACAGGGTTCTGGCTACACCTTC
CASSLSPGQGSGYTF
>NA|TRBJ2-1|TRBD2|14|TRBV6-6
TGTGCCAGCAGTTACCCCGGACTAGAGAATGAGCAGTTCTTC
CASSYPGLENEQFF
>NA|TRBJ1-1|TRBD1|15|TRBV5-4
TGTGCCAGCAGCACACGAACTGACAGGGGCACTGAAGCTTTCTTT
CASSTRTDRGTEAFF
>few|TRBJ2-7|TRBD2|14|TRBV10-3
TGTGCCATCAGCCCGACTAGCGGTAACTACGAGCAGTACTTC
CAISPTSGNYEQYF
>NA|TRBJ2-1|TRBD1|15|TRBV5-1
TGCGCCAGCAGCAGCGGACAGGGGGCGTACAATGAGCAGTTCTTC
CASSSGQGAYNEQFF
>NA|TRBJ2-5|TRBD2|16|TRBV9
TGTGCCAGCAGCTTAGCTCTAGCGGGAACCCAAGAGACCCAGTACTTC
CASSLALAGTQETQYF
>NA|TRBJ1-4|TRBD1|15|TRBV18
TGTGCCAGCTCACCAACAGGGGGCACTAATGAAAAACTGTTTTTT
CASSPTGGTNEKLFF
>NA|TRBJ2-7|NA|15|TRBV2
TGTGCCAGCAGTGAAAGGGGGAGCGGGCCCTACGAGCAGTACTTC
CASSERGSGPYEQYF
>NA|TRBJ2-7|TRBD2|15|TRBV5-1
TGCGCCAGCAGCGATAGCCTAGCGGGAGGGTACGAGCAGTACTTC
CASSDSLAGGYEQYF
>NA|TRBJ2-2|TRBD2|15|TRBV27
TGTGCCAGCAGCCTGAGCGGGAGTACTCCCGGGGAGCTGTTTTTT
CASSLSGSTPGELFF
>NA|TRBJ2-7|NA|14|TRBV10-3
TGTGCCATCAGTGCCCCCGAGACGAACTACGAGCAGTACTTC
CAISAPETNYEQYF
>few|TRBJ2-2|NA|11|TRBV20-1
TGCAGTGCTAGAGGCCCCGGGGAGCTGTTTTTT
CSARGPGELFF
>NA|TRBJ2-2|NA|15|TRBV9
TGTGCCAGCAGCGTAGAGTGGCAGGGTGTCGGGGAGCTGTTTTTT
CASSVEWQGVGELFF
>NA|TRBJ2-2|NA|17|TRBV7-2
TGTGCCAGCAGCTTTAATAAAGGAGCTCTACTAGGCGGGGAGCTGTTTTTT
CASSFNKGALLGGELFF
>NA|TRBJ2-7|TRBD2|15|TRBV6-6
TGTGCCAGCAGTAAAGGACTAGCGGGAGCCCACGAGCAGTACTTC
CASSKGLAGAHEQYF
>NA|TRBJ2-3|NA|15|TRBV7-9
TGTGCCAGCAGCTACTTAAATGGTCCCACAGATACGCAGTATTTT
CASSYLNGPTDTQYF
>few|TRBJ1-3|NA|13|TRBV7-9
TGTGCCAGCAGCTTATTGACCGGAAACACCATATATTTT
CASSLLTGNTIYF
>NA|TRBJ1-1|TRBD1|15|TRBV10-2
TGCGCCAGCAGTCCGGGACAGGGGACGAACACTGAAGCTTTCTTT
CASSPGQGTNTEAFF
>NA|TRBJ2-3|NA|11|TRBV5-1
TGCGCCAGCAGGGGGGGTAATACGCAGTATTTT
CASRGGNTQYF
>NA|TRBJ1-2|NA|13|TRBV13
TGTGCCAGCAGTGCCGTAGGTGGGTATGGCTACACCTTC
CASSAVGGYGYTF
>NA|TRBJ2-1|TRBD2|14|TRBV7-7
TGTGCTAGCAGCTTAGCGGGGACCAACAATGAGCAGTTCTTC
CASSLAGTNNEQFF
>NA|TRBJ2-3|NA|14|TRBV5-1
TGCGCCAGCAGCTACGGTATTAGCGCAGATACGCAGTATTTT
CASSYGISADTQYF
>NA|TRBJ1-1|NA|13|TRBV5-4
TGTGCCAGCAGCATCCCCCAGGGGTCTGAAGCTTTCTTT
CASSIPQGSEAFF